The 28 T cell receptor gamma chains in this list originate from one sample, sequenced in a study of human gamma delta and Vdelta1 T cells. TCRdb re-identified clones in the PCR reads via CATT. Here the sample spans about 3,900 gamma-chain clones, about a sixth being singletons. The antigens for these receptors are not known. The sequenced sample was Vdelta1 gamma-delta T cells from blood grown in culture (DOT cells). These receptors all come from a human donor in good health.

This clone has only a few counts. The genes are TRGV4 and TRGJ1 or TRGJ2. Trimming cost V 3 bases and J 3 bases; bases outside gene matches: 8. This CDR3 has 14 amino acids. The germline V gene has CDR1 EGSTGY and CDR2 YDSYTSSV. The CDR3 here is CATWDPRIYYKKLF. CDR3 sequence (DNA): TGTGCCACCTGGGATCCCCGAATTTATTATAAGAAACTCTTT.

This clone was observed a few times. The chain employs TRGV9 and TRGJ1 or TRGJ2. CDR1 is GITISATS, CDR2 ISYDGTV, per germline (reference sequence). CDR3 length: 14 residues. Trimming cost V 3 bases and J 2 bases; bases outside gene matches: 7. DNA of the CDR3: TGTGCCTTGTGGGAGCCGGGGGATTATTATAAGAAACTCTTT. Its protein product is CALWEPGDYYKKLF.

The J gene is TRGJP2, the V gene TRGV4. Germline V gene data show CDR1 as EGSTGY and CDR2 as YDSYTSSV. With V trimmed by 1 base and J by 0 bases, 2 bases remained unmatched. The CDR3 covers 15 residues. For the CDR3, the DNA is TGTGCCACCTGGGATGGTTATAGTAGTGATTGGATCAAGACGTTT. Translating it yields CATWDGYSSDWIKTF.

This clone is medium-sized (0.01 to 0.1%) in the sample. The genes are TRGV8 and TRGJ1 or TRGJ2. This CDR3 region has 11 residues. Trimming cost V 2 bases and J 10 bases; bases outside gene matches: 5. The germline V gene has CDR1 VENAVY and CDR2 YDSYNSRV. CDR3 bases: TGTGCCACCTGGGATATCACCAAGAAACTCTTT. Its protein is CATWDITKKLF.

As to this clone: Being one base from a much bigger clone, this may be a read error. The rearrangement joins TRGV8 to TRGJ1 or TRGJ2. This CDR3 comprises 11 residues. In germline, CDR1 is VENAVY, CDR2 YDSYNSRV. In DNA, the CDR3 is TGTGCCACCGGGGATCCTTATAAGAAACTCTTT. Protein sequence: CATGDPYKKLF.

By share, this clone counts as large. Other nucleotide sequences in the sample specify the same CDR3. V usage is TRGV2 and J usage is TRGJ1 or TRGJ2. From germline, CDR1 is EGSNGY and CDR2 YDSYNSKV. This CDR3 is 13 amino acids long. The V gene end was trimmed by 1 base and the J gene end by 3 bases; junction bases not matched to a gene: 3. The CDR3 DNA is TGTGCCACCTGGGACGGAATTTATTATAAGAAACTCTTT. Its protein is CATWDGIYYKKLF.

This clone is deemed medium-sized. The chain carries TRGV9 and TRGJ1 or TRGJ2. Germline trimming cut 1 base from V and 0 bases from J; bases unmatched to any gene: 9. The CDR3 spans 16 residues. From germline, CDR1 is GITISATS and CDR2 ISYDGTV (reference sequence). CDR3 protein: CALWEVKPSNYYKKLF. CDR3 coding DNA: TGTGCCTTGTGGGAGGTAAAACCTTCGAATTATTATAAGAAACTCTTT.

By its share, this clone is medium-sized (0.01 to 0.1%). Within the sample, other DNA sequences also encode this same CDR3. The chain uses TRGV2 and TRGJP2. Germline lookup yields CDR1 EGSNGY and CDR2 YDSYNSKV. CDR3 length: 15 amino acids. J was trimmed by 2 bases and V by 0 bases; bases with no gene match: 3. The chain's CDR3 is CATWDGPSSDWIKTF. Here the CDR3 DNA reads TGTGCCACCTGGGACGGGCCCAGTAGTGATTGGATCAAGACGTTT.

This clone was seen a few times. A single base separates this from a much larger clone, so it may be a read error. The chain joins TRGV5 to TRGJ1 or TRGJ2. Germline-derived CDR1 and CDR2 are VINAFY and YDVSNSKD. The V segment lost 0 bases and the J segment 4 bases; nucleotides outside the gene matches: 6. This CDR3 is built from 14 residues. The CDR3 region has the DNA TGTGCCACCTGGGACAGGCCGTACTATTATAAGAAACTCTTT. Translation gives CATWDRPYYYKKLF.

V gene TRGV5 combines with J gene TRGJ1 or TRGJ2. V was clipped by 2 bases and J by 2 bases; unmatched bases: 9. CDR1 and CDR2 (germline): VINAFY, YDVSNSKD. The CDR3 contains 15 residues. As DNA, the CDR3 is TGTGCCACCTGGGACAAAAACCCCCATTATTATAAGAAACTCTTT. This translates into CATWDKNPHYYKKLF.

The chain recombines TRGV9 with TRGJ1 or TRGJ2. CDR3 length: 15 residues. V lost 3 bases, J lost 1 base, and 9 bases stayed unmatched. The germline CDR1 and CDR2 sequences are GITISATS and ISYDGTV (reference sequence). The CDR3 region is CALWEPPRNYYKKLF. In DNA form, the CDR3 reads TGTGCCTTGTGGGAGCCCCCCAGAAATTATTATAAGAAACTCTTT.

The chain employs TRGV2 and TRGJ1 or TRGJ2. This CDR3 is 15 amino acids long. Germline values: CDR1 EGSNGY, CDR2 YDSYNSKV. Germline trimming cut 0 bases from V and 0 bases from J; bases unmatched to any gene: 5. CDR3 DNA: TGTGCCACCTGGGACGGGCCGGCGAATTATTATAAGAAACTCTTT. Translation gives CATWDGPANYYKKLF.

V is TRGV9 and J is TRGJ1 or TRGJ2. The CDR3 runs 13 residues. After removal of 3 bases from V and 1 base from J, the junction contained 3 bases not matched to a gene. Per germline, CDR1 GITISATS and CDR2 ISYDGTV (reference sequence). The DNA of the CDR3 is TGTGCCTTGTGGGAGTGCAATTATTATAAGAAACTCTTT. Its protein product is CALWECNYYKKLF.

This chain uses TRGV3 with TRGJ1 or TRGJ2. Germline lookup yields CDR1 VTNTFY and CDR2 YDVSTARD (reference sequence). The V segment lost 0 bases and the J segment 10 bases; nucleotides outside the gene matches: 9. This CDR3 comprises 13 residues. The CDR3 loop is CATWDRPLKKKLF. The CDR3 nucleotides are TGTGCCACCTGGGACAGGCCTCTTAAGAAGAAACTCTTT.

The rearrangement joins TRGV2 to TRGJ1 or TRGJ2. Germline CDR1 reads EGSNGY; CDR2 reads YDSYNSKV. The V and J ends lost 2 bases and 3 bases, in that order; junction bases with no gene match: 16. The CDR3 length is 17 residues. As DNA, the CDR3 is TGTGCCACCTGGGACGTAGTTTTGGGACTAAGTTATTATAAGAAACTCTTT. As protein: CATWDVVLGLSYYKKLF.

This clone is medium-sized in the sample. Other nucleotide sequences in the sample specify the same CDR3. V and J are TRGV10 and TRGJ1 or TRGJ2. TRGV10 is known as an ORF, though its function is uncertain. The CDR3 spans 11 residues. V lost 8 bases to trimming and J lost 8 bases; unmatched junction nucleotides: 7. The CDR3 protein is CAAWDFDKKLF. The CDR3 nucleotides are TGTGCTGCGTGGGATTTCGATAAGAAACTCTTT.

The chain carries TRGV3 and TRGJP2. The germline CDR1 and CDR2 sequences are VTNTFY and YDVSTARD (reference sequence). V gave up 0 bases and J gave up 4 bases; unmatched junction bases: 8. This CDR3 is built from 16 residues. For the CDR3, the DNA is TGTGCCACCTGGGACAGGAGCGGGGATAGTGATTGGATCAAGACGTTT. Translating gives CATWDRSGDSDWIKTF.

The chain combines TRGV2 with TRGJP2. CDR1 EGSNGY and CDR2 YDSYNSKV come from the germline V gene. V lost 0 bases to trimming and J lost 15 bases; unmatched junction nucleotides: 10. The CDR3 is 13 residues long. The CDR3 loop is CATWDGLFFVKTF. In DNA form, the CDR3 reads TGTGCCACCTGGGACGGGCTTTTTTTCGTCAAGACGTTT.

As concerns this clone: This CDR3 is also generated by other DNA sequences in the sample. This sequence joins TRGV2 and TRGJ1 or TRGJ2. V lost 0 bases and J lost 7; bases outside the gene matches: 6. Germline V gives CDR1 EGSNGY, CDR2 YDSYNSKV. The CDR3 is 13 residues long. For the CDR3, the DNA is TGTGCCACCTGGGACGGGCCCAGGTATAAGAAACTCTTT. Its translation is CATWDGPRYKKLF.

This clone appeared a few times. The chain carries TRGV4 and TRGJ1 or TRGJ2. The germline gives CDR1 EGSTGY, CDR2 YDSYTSSV. Losses at the gene ends were 2 bases for V and 8 bases for J; bases not matched to a gene: 3. The CDR3 sequence is 11 residues long. CDR3 nucleotides: TGTGCCACCTGGGATGAGAATAAGAAACTCTTT. Protein: CATWDENKKLF.

V usage is TRGV3 and J usage is TRGJ1 or TRGJ2. J gave up 5 bases and V 0 bases, and 4 bases lay outside the gene matches. This CDR3 is 13 amino acids long. Germline-derived CDR1 and CDR2 are VTNTFY and YDVSTARD (reference sequence). Here the CDR3 reads CATWDRVNYKKLF. CDR3 DNA: TGTGCCACCTGGGACAGGGTCAATTATAAGAAACTCTTT.

In this sample, this clone is large. This chain links TRGV10 with TRGJP1. TRGV10 is labeled an ORF, and its function is uncertain. CDR3 size: 14 residues. The J segment lost 0 bases and the V segment lost 8 bases, leaving 4 bases of the junction unmatched. The CDR3 loop reads CAAWVNTTGWFKIF. The CDR3 nucleotides are TGTGCTGCGTGGGTCAATACCACTGGTTGGTTCAAGATATTT.

The V and J genes are TRGV9 and TRGJ1 or TRGJ2. This CDR3 contains 15 residues. Germline V gene data show CDR1 as GITISATS and CDR2 as ISYDGTV (reference sequence). V was clipped by 3 bases and J by 6 bases; unmatched bases: 14. The CDR3 nucleotides are TGTGCCTTGTGGGAGTCCCTGGGAGGGACTTATAAGAAACTCTTT. Protein sequence: CALWESLGGTYKKLF.

This clone was observed a handful of times. The chain is built from TRGV8 and TRGJ1 or TRGJ2. The length of the CDR3 is 11 residues. The germline V gene encodes CDR1 VENAVY and CDR2 YDSYNSRV. V dropped 3 bases and J dropped 12; count of bases not matched to a gene: 8. For the CDR3, the DNA is TGTGCCACCTGGGATCACGTGGGGAAACTCTTT. Translating gives CATWDHVGKLF.

There are a few counts of this clone. V usage is TRGV4 and J usage is TRGJP2. This CDR3 comprises 13 residues. CDR1 and CDR2 (germline): EGSTGY, YDSYTSSV. J lost 3 bases, V lost 5 bases, and 3 bases had no gene match. CDR3 sequence (DNA): TGTGCCACCTGGGCCTGTAGTGATTGGATCAAGACGTTT. This encodes CATWACSDWIKTF.

In its sample, this clone is large (0.1 to 1%). The sample carries other DNA sequences with the same CDR3. V is TRGV9 and J is TRGJ1 or TRGJ2. The CDR3 loop spans 12 amino acids. V lost 0 bases and J lost 7; bases outside the gene matches: 3. From germline, CDR1 is GITISATS and CDR2 ISYDGTV (reference sequence). DNA of the CDR3: TGTGCCTTGTGGGAGGTGCGGTATAAGAAACTCTTT. Translated, it gives CALWEVRYKKLF.

This clone is termed medium-sized. V is TRGV2 and J is TRGJ1 or TRGJ2. V lost 0 bases and J lost 11; bases outside the gene matches: 7. This CDR3 spans 12 amino acids. Germline CDR1 reads EGSNGY; CDR2 reads YDSYNSKV. DNA for the CDR3: TGTGCCACCTGGGACGGGCCATGGGAGAAACTCTTT. This translates into CATWDGPWEKLF.

This clone was detected only a few times. TCRdb's entry gives the protein of a much larger clone, which mismatches this DNA's translation at residue 9, likely from a read error; the protein reported here is translated from the DNA. This sequence joins TRGV4 and TRGJ1 or TRGJ2. The CDR3 is 12 residues long. The germline gives CDR1 EGSTGY, CDR2 YDSYTSSV. CDR3 DNA sequence: TGTGCCACCTGGACTAATTATTATAGGAAACTCTTT. This encodes CATWTNYYRKLF.